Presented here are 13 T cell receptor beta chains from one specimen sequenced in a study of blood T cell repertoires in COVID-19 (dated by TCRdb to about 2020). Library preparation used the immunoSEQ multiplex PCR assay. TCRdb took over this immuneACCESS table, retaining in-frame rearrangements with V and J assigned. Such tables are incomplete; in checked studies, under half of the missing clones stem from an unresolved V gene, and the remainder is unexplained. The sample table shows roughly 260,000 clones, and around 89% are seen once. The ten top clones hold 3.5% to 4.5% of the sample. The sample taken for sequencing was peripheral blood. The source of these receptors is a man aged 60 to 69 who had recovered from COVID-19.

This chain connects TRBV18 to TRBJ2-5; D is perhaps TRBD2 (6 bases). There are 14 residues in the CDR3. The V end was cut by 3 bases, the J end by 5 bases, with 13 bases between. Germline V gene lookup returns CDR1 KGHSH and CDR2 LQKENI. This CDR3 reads CASSPGLAKETQYF. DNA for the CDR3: TGTGCCAGCTCACCTGGGCTAGCGAAGGAGACCCAGTACTTC.

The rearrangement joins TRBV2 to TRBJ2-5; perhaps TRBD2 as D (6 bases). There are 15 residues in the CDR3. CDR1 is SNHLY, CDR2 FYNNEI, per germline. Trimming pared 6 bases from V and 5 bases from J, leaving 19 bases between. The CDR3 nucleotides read TGTGCCAGCAGGGCGGCGGGGTTAGGATCGGAGACCCAGTACTTC. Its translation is CASRAAGLGSETQYF.

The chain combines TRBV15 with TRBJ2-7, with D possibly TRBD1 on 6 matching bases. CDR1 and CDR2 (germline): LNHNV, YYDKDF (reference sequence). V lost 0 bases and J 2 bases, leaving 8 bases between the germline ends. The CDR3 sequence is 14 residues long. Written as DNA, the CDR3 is TGTGCCACCAGCAGAGACAGGGGCACCTACGAGCAGTACTTC. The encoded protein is CATSRDRGTYEQYF.

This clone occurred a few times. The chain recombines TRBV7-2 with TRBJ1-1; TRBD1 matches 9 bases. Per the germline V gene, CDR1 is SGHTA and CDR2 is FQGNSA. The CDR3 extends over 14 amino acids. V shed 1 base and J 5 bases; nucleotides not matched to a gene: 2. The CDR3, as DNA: TGTGCCAGCAGCTTAGGCGACAGGGGGACTGAAGCTTTCTTT. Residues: CASSLGDRGTEAFF. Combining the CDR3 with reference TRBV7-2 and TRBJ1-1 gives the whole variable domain GAGVSQSPSNKVTEKGKDVELRCDPISGHTALYWYRQSLGQGLEFLIYFQGNSAPDKSGLPSDRFSAERTGGSVSTLTIQRTQQEDSAVYLCASSLGDRGTEAFFGQGTRLTVV.

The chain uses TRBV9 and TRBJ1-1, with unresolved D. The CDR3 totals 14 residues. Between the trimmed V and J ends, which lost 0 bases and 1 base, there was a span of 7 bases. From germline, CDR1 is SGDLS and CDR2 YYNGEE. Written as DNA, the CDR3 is TGTGCCAGCAGCGTAGTACAGTCGAACACTGAAGCTTTCTTT. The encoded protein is CASSVVQSNTEAFF.

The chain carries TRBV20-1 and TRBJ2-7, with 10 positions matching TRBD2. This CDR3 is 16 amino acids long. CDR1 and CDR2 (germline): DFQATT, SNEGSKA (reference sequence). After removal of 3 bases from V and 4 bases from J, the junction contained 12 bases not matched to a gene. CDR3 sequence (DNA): TGCAGTGCTAGTCGCTCGGTAGCGGGGGGTAGTTACGAGCAGTACTTC. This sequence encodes CSASRSVAGGSYEQYF.

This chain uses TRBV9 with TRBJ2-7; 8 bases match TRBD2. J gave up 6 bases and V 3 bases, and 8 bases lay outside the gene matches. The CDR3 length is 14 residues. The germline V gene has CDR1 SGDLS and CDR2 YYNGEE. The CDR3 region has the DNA TGTGCCAGCAGCGAAGGGACTAGAGGCAGCGAGCAGTACTTC. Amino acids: CASSEGTRGSEQYF.

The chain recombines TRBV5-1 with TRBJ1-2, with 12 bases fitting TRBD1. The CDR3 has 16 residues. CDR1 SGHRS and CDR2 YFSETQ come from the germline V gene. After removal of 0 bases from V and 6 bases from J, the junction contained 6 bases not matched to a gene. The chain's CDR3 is CASSLDAGQGANGYTF. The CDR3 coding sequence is TGCGCCAGCAGCTTGGATGCGGGACAGGGGGCTAATGGCTACACCTTC.

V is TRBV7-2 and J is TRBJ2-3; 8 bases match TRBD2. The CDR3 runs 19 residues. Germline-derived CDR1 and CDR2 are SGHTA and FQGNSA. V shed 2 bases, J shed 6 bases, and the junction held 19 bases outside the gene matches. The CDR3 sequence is CASSLRGGGPGGFRDTQYF. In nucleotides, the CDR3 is TGTGCCAGCAGCTTACGTGGCGGGGGGCCCGGGGGGTTTAGGGATACGCAGTATTTT.

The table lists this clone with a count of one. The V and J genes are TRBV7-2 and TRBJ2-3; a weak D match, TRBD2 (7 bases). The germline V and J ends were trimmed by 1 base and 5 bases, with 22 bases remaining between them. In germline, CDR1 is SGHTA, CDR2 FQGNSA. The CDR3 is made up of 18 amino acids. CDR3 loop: CASSLGGFLAGAGDTQYF. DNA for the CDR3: TGTGCCAGCAGCTTAGGAGGGTTCCTCGCGGGGGCCGGAGATACGCAGTATTTT.

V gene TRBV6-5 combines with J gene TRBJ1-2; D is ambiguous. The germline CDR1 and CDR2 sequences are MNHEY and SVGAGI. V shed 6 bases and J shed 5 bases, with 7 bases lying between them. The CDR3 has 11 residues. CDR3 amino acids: CASRAAYGYTF. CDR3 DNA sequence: TGTGCCAGCAGAGCGGCGTATGGCTACACCTTC.

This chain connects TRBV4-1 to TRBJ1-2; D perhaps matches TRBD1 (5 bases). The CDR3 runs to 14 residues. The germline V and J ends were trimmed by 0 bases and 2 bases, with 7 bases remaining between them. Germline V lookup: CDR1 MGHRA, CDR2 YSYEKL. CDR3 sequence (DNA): TGCGCCAGCAGCCAAGATCCAGGGAACTATGGCTACACCTTC. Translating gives CASSQDPGNYGYTF.

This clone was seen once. CDR3 DNA: TGTGCCGGGGGGACTAGCGGTAATAGAGAGACCCAGTACTTC. The encoded protein is CAGGTSGNRETQYF. The chain joins TRBV19 to TRBJ2-5, with 11 bases that match TRBD2. Germline CDR1 reads LNHDA; CDR2 reads SQIVND (reference sequence). Losses at the gene ends were 11 bases for V and 4 bases for J; bases not matched to a gene: 9. This CDR3 has 14 amino acids.